These 16 T cell receptor beta chains came from one sample sequenced in a study of T cells after yellow fever vaccination. One entry per CDR3 protein, called by TCRdb with MiXCR from the 5' RACE reads. This repertoire shows some 500,000 distinct CDR3 sequences, approximately 15% found once; its top ten account for over 13%. The sample here was PBMCs, taken on the day of the yellow fever booster vaccination. These receptors came from a young man who received the YFV17D yellow fever vaccine.

This clonotype has just a few counts. This chain connects TRBV19 to TRBJ2-1; 13 bases map to TRBD2. This CDR3 comprises 21 residues. V was clipped by 0 bases and J by 8 bases; unmatched bases: 19. Per germline, CDR1 LNHDA and CDR2 SQIVND (reference sequence). The CDR3 region has the DNA TGTGCCAGTAGTATAGATAGGGAGACAGTAACACTAGCGGGAGGGCCGGATGAGCAGTTCTTC. Its protein is CASSIDRETVTLAGGPDEQFF.

This clonotype was counted only a few times. J is TRBJ1-1 and V is TRBV4-3; D not resolved. This CDR3 spans 15 amino acids. Germline assignment: CDR1 LGHNA and CDR2 YSLEER. Trimming took off 1 base at V and 5 bases at J, with 14 bases between the two ends. In nucleotides, the CDR3 is TGCGCCAGCAGCCAAGCTCGGCGGTTTGGGACTGAAGCTTTCTTT. Residues: CASSQARRFGTEAFF.

This clonotype was observed a few times. CDR3 sequence reads: CSASGGSFSASYNEQFF. DNA of the CDR3: TGCAGTGCTAGCGGGGGGTCGTTTTCTGCCTCCTACAATGAGCAGTTCTTC. V and J are TRBV20-1 and TRBJ2-1; 7 bases agree with TRBD2. The CDR3 consists of 17 residues. Germline assignment: CDR1 DFQATT and CDR2 SNEGSKA (reference sequence). J was trimmed by 0 bases and V by 3 bases; bases with no gene match: 11.

This clonotype was counted only a few times. The CDR3 loop reads CASSLGMSYEQYF. CDR3 DNA: TGTGCCAGCAGTTTAGGGATGTCCTACGAGCAGTACTTC. This chain uses TRBV12-3 or TRBV12-4 with TRBJ2-7; no definite D call. The CDR3 contains 13 residues. V lost 1 base and J 1 base, leaving 5 bases between the germline ends.

The chain employs TRBV28 and TRBJ1-1; D gene unclear. CDR1 and CDR2 from the germline V gene are MDHEN and SYDVKM. V was shortened by 7 bases and J by 4 bases, with 7 bases between the two germline ends. The CDR3 spans 11 residues. CDR3 protein: CASIVSTEAFF. The CDR3 bases are TGTGCCAGCATCGTATCCACTGAAGCTTTCTTT.

This clonotype was recorded at least ten times. J is TRBJ2-7 and V is TRBV5-6; 7 bases map to TRBD1. The CDR3 loop spans 13 amino acids. CDR1 and CDR2 (germline): SGHDT, YYEEEE. Losses at the gene ends were 5 bases for V and 2 bases for J; bases not matched to a gene: 4. DNA of the CDR3: TGTGCCAGCAGTCGGGACAGTCCCTACGAGCAGTACTTC. It translates to CASSRDSPYEQYF.

The chain has TRBV7-2 and TRBJ2-7; D could derive from TRBD1 or TRBD2 (7 bases each). This CDR3 comprises 14 residues. Trimming stripped 2 bases from V and 6 bases from J, with 14 bases between. Germline V gene lookup returns CDR1 SGHTA and CDR2 FQGNSA. CDR3 protein: CASSLPRGGSEQYF. DNA of the CDR3: TGTGCCAGCAGCTTACCCAGGGGGGGGTCCGAGCAGTACTTC.

This clonotype was detected only a few times. The chain uses TRBV29-1 and TRBJ2-2; 14 bases are a match to TRBD2. Trimming at V came to 7 bases and at J to 6 bases, leaving 4 bases not matched to a gene. The CDR3 consists of 14 residues. Germline loops: CDR1 SQVTM, CDR2 ANQGSEA. The chain's CDR3 is CSASTSGRAGELFF. In DNA, the CDR3 is TGCAGCGCATCGACTAGCGGGAGGGCCGGGGAGCTGTTTTTT.

The chain uses TRBV9 and TRBJ2-1; no firm D call. Trimming stripped 4 bases from V and 5 bases from J, with 13 bases between. CDR1 and CDR2 (germline): SGDLS, YYNGEE. The CDR3 extends over 14 amino acids. The CDR3 loop is CASSPFRQHNEQFF. The DNA for the CDR3 is TGTGCCAGCAGCCCATTCCGGCAACACAATGAGCAGTTCTTC. The full variable domain, with the rest looked up from reference TRBV9 and TRBJ2-1, is DSGVTQTPKHLITATGQRVTLRCSPRSGDLSVYWYQQSLDQGLQFLIQYYNGEERAKGNILERFSAQQFPDLHSELNLSSLELGDSALYFCASSPFRQHNEQFFGPGTRLTVL.

This clonotype was recorded at least ten times. This sequence joins TRBV7-2 and TRBJ2-4, with TRBD2 matching over 7 bases. Germline loops: CDR1 SGHTA, CDR2 FQGNSA. The CDR3 loop spans 14 amino acids. V lost 3 bases, J lost 5 bases, and 4 bases stayed unmatched. The CDR3 sequence: CASSFGTKENIQYF. The CDR3 DNA follows: TGTGCCAGCAGCTTCGGGACTAAAGAAAACATTCAGTACTTC.

V usage is TRBV3-1 and J usage is TRBJ1-6, with 7 bases identical to TRBD1. The CDR3 consists of 14 residues. Germline lookup yields CDR1 LGHDT and CDR2 YNNKEL (reference sequence). With 6 bases clipped from V and 2 bases from J, the junction kept 1 base outside the gene matches. The CDR3 region has the DNA TGTGCCAGCAGGGGGACAGCCTATAATTCACCCCTCCACTTT. Residues: CASRGTAYNSPLHF.

A few counts support this clonotype. The rearrangement uses TRBV30 and TRBJ2-1; 16 positions match TRBD2. V was clipped by 3 bases and J by 10 bases; unmatched bases: 6. Germline CDR1 is GTSNPN and CDR2 is SVGIG (reference sequence). CDR3 length: 15 amino acids. The CDR3 DNA reads TGTGCCTGGAGCGGGACTAGCGGGAGGGCCTGGGAGCAGTTCTTC. Translated: CAWSGTSGRAWEQFF.

This rearrangement joins TRBV24-1 to TRBJ2-5, with 10 bases aligning to TRBD2. The CDR3 is made up of 15 amino acids. From germline, CDR1 is KGHDR and CDR2 SFDVKD. V shed 4 bases, J shed 4 bases, and the junction held 5 bases outside the gene matches. The DNA for the CDR3 is TGTGCCACCAGTGACCCTAGCGGGAGTGGAGAGACCCAGTACTTC. It specifies CATSDPSGSGETQYF.

CDR3 coding DNA: TGTGCCAGCAGCTTAAATTTGGTCCCTAACTACGAGCAGTACTTC. This codes for CASSLNLVPNYEQYF. This chain uses TRBV7-2 with TRBJ2-7; D gene ambiguous. Deletions cut 2 bases from V and 3 bases from J, with 14 bases between. Germline CDR1 SGHTA, CDR2 FQGNSA. The CDR3 has 15 residues.

This clonotype was seen repeatedly, ten times or more. The chain employs TRBV5-1 and TRBJ2-7; 9 bases match TRBD2. This CDR3 has 14 amino acids. Trimming at V came to 2 bases and at J to 1 base, leaving 1 base not matched to a gene. CDR1 and CDR2 (germline): SGHRS, YFSETQ. The CDR3 reads CASSFAGGSYEQYF. CDR3 nucleotide sequence: TGCGCCAGCAGCTTTGCGGGAGGGTCCTACGAGCAGTACTTC.

This clonotype has ten or more counts. The gene calls are TRBV11-2 and TRBJ1-6; D gene unclear. V lost 3 bases and J lost 8, with 14 bases in between. The CDR3 totals 15 residues. Germline V gene sequence: CDR1 SGHAT, CDR2 FQNNGV. The CDR3: CASSFHGRSYSPLHF. CDR3 DNA sequence: TGTGCCAGCAGCTTTCATGGAAGAAGTTATTCACCCCTCCACTTT.